A selection of T cell receptor beta chains follows, all from one sample in a study of molecular identifiers for immune sequencing clone quantification. From the PCR reads, TCRdb called clonotypes with MiXCR, one entry per CDR3 protein. The sample lists around 460,000 distinct CDR3 sequences; roughly 25% were seen once. Sequencing was carried out using naive CD8+ T cells from blood, with Jurkat cell RNA spiked in. The source of these receptors is a human donor in good health. Some libraries in this study had Jurkat cell RNA spiked in. Each CDR3 is given with its conserved first and last residue. A D gene is named only where the DNA matches it firmly. Some rows have no size entry. The others give once, few or many, or a class for an expanded clone.

d_call: NA; v_call: TRBV28; j_call: TRBJ2-7; clone_size: NA; cdr3_nt: TGTGCCAGCACGGGGGCCCGGGCCGACTACGAGCAGTACTTC; cdr3_aa: CASTGARADYEQYF
d_call: NA; v_call: TRBV11-1; j_call: TRBJ2-5; clone_size: few; cdr3_nt: TGTGCCAGCAGTGAGGAGGGGATCCAAGGGACCCAGTACTTC; cdr3_aa: CASSEEGIQGTQYF
d_call: NA; v_call: TRBV2; j_call: TRBJ2-7; clone_size: few; cdr3_nt: TGTGCCAGCAGTGAGTTTTTTGTCGGTGTCAGCTCCTACGAGCAGTACTTC; cdr3_aa: CASSEFFVGVSSYEQYF
d_call: NA; v_call: TRBV15; j_call: TRBJ1-6; clone_size: few; cdr3_nt: TGTGCCACCAGCCCAAGTCTGGGGCGCGGTTTTTATAATTCACCCCTCCACTTT; cdr3_aa: CATSPSLGRGFYNSPLHF
d_call: TRBD1; v_call: TRBV12-3/TRBV12-4; j_call: TRBJ2-5; clone_size: NA; cdr3_nt: TGTGCCAGCAGTGCAGACAGGGTCCAAGAGACCCAGTACTTC; cdr3_aa: CASSADRVQETQYF
d_call: TRBD2; v_call: TRBV11-2; j_call: TRBJ2-3; clone_size: NA; cdr3_nt: TGTGCCAGTTTAGCGGGGTTCACAGATACGCAGTATTTT; cdr3_aa: CASLAGFTDTQYF
d_call: NA; v_call: TRBV5-1; j_call: TRBJ2-3; clone_size: NA; cdr3_nt: TGCGCCAGCCGCCCACGGGGCCTGAACCGCACAGATACGCAGTATTTT; cdr3_aa: CASRPRGLNRTDTQYF
d_call: NA; v_call: TRBV29-1; j_call: TRBJ2-7; clone_size: NA; cdr3_nt: TGCAGCGTTGAAAACTGGGACGGAACCTACGAGCAGTACTTC; cdr3_aa: CSVENWDGTYEQYF
d_call: TRBD2; v_call: TRBV19; j_call: TRBJ2-1; clone_size: NA; cdr3_nt: TGTGCCAGTAGTATGACTAGCGGGGGAGGTGAGCAGATCTTC; cdr3_aa: CASSMTSGGGEQIF
d_call: NA; v_call: TRBV7-3; j_call: TRBJ2-2; clone_size: few; cdr3_nt: TGTGCCAGCAAGGAGGGGAAGAACACCGGGGAGCTGTTTTTT; cdr3_aa: CASKEGKNTGELFF
d_call: NA; v_call: TRBV6-5; j_call: TRBJ2-3; clone_size: many; cdr3_nt: TGTGCCAGCAGTTACGGAGCGGCGACCACAGATACGCAGTATTTT; cdr3_aa: CASSYGAATTDTQYF
d_call: NA; v_call: TRBV9; j_call: TRBJ2-7; clone_size: many; cdr3_nt: TGTGCCAGCAGCGGTGGGGCTAGCGCCGAGCAGTACTTC; cdr3_aa: CASSGGASAEQYF
d_call: NA; v_call: TRBV12-3/TRBV12-4; j_call: TRBJ1-1; clone_size: many; cdr3_nt: TGTGCCAGCACCGAGGCGGCTGAAGCTTTCTTT; cdr3_aa: CASTEAAEAFF
d_call: TRBD1; v_call: TRBV4-3; j_call: TRBJ1-4; clone_size: many; cdr3_nt: TGCGCCAGCAGCCAAGAGACAGGGGATTCTAATGAAAAACTGTTTTTT; cdr3_aa: CASSQETGDSNEKLFF
d_call: TRBD1; v_call: TRBV2; j_call: TRBJ1-1; clone_size: many; cdr3_nt: TGTGCCAGCAGGAGAGGACGGGACAGTTCGACTGAAGCTTTCTTT; cdr3_aa: CASRRGRDSSTEAFF
d_call: NA; v_call: TRBV29-1; j_call: TRBJ2-5; clone_size: many; cdr3_nt: TGCAGCGTTGGTTCCGGGGTGTTCCAAGAGACCCAGTACTTC; cdr3_aa: CSVGSGVFQETQYF
d_call: TRBD2; v_call: TRBV27; j_call: TRBJ2-7; clone_size: NA; cdr3_nt: TGTGCCAGCAGAGAAGGGACTACCACCTACGAGCAGTACTTC; cdr3_aa: CASREGTTTYEQYF
d_call: TRBD1; v_call: TRBV11-2; j_call: TRBJ2-7; clone_size: few; cdr3_nt: TGTGCCAGCAGCTGGGACAGCGCGAGCTACGAGCAGTACTTC; cdr3_aa: CASSWDSASYEQYF
d_call: TRBD1; v_call: TRBV27; j_call: TRBJ1-1; clone_size: NA; cdr3_nt: TGTGCCAGCAGTTGGACAGGGGGCGGGTTTGAAGCTTTCTTT; cdr3_aa: CASSWTGGGFEAFF
d_call: TRBD2; v_call: TRBV20-1; j_call: TRBJ2-1; clone_size: few; cdr3_nt: TGCAGTGCTAGGGAACTAGCGACGCCTTACAATGAGCAGTTCTTC; cdr3_aa: CSARELATPYNEQFF
d_call: NA; v_call: TRBV7-9; j_call: TRBJ1-1; clone_size: NA; cdr3_nt: TGTGCCAGCAGCTTAGCAATTTCCGGGCCCTACGACACTGAAGCTCTCTTT; cdr3_aa: CASSLAISGPYDTEALF
d_call: TRBD2; v_call: TRBV14; j_call: TRBJ2-1; clone_size: NA; cdr3_nt: TGTGCCAGCTCGCCCGGCCCTAGCGGGGCCCCCTATGAGCAGTTCTTC; cdr3_aa: CASSPGPSGAPYEQFF
d_call: NA; v_call: TRBV7-2; j_call: TRBJ2-7; clone_size: NA; cdr3_nt: TGTGCCAGCAGCTTAGCTAGCGTGAGTTACGAGCAGTCCTTC; cdr3_aa: CASSLASVSYEQSF
d_call: TRBD2; v_call: TRBV11-2; j_call: TRBJ2-5; clone_size: NA; cdr3_nt: TGTGCCAGCAGCCCGCGGGGGGACCTAGAAGAGACCCAGTACTTC; cdr3_aa: CASSPRGDLEETQYF
d_call: TRBD1; v_call: TRBV27; j_call: TRBJ1-4; clone_size: NA; cdr3_nt: TGTGCCAGCAGTCTCACAGGGGGCAGGTCTAATGAAAAACTGTTTTTT; cdr3_aa: CASSLTGGRSNEKLFF
d_call: NA; v_call: TRBV29-1; j_call: TRBJ2-2; clone_size: many; cdr3_nt: TGCAGCGTTGCTGGGACCGGGGAGCTGTTTTTT; cdr3_aa: CSVAGTGELFF
d_call: NA; v_call: TRBV7-9; j_call: TRBJ2-7; clone_size: NA; cdr3_nt: TGTGCCAGCAGCACAGGGATCCACGAGCAGTACTTC; cdr3_aa: CASSTGIHEQYF
d_call: TRBD1; v_call: TRBV14; j_call: TRBJ2-7; clone_size: NA; cdr3_nt: TGTGCCAGCATGAGGACAGGTTACTCCTACGAGCAGTACTTC; cdr3_aa: CASMRTGYSYEQYF
d_call: NA; v_call: TRBV2; j_call: TRBJ2-7; clone_size: many; cdr3_nt: TGTGCCAGCAGTGAAGCGCTAAGGGTCCCCACCTACGAGCAGTACTTC; cdr3_aa: CASSEALRVPTYEQYF
d_call: TRBD1; v_call: TRBV20-1; j_call: TRBJ1-5; clone_size: few; cdr3_nt: TGCAGTGCTAGAGGGGACAGGGGGGTGGTGGGCAATCAGCCCCAGCATTTT; cdr3_aa: CSARGDRGVVGNQPQHF
d_call: NA; v_call: TRBV6-2/TRBV6-3; j_call: TRBJ2-1; clone_size: few; cdr3_nt: TGTGCCAGCAGGGAAGCCGGGAATGAGCAGTTCTTC; cdr3_aa: CASREAGNEQFF
d_call: TRBD2; v_call: TRBV27; j_call: TRBJ2-1; clone_size: NA; cdr3_nt: TGTGCCAGCAGCCATGGGGCTAGCGGGAACAATGAGCAGTTCTTC; cdr3_aa: CASSHGASGNNEQFF
d_call: NA; v_call: TRBV6-2/TRBV6-3; j_call: TRBJ2-5; clone_size: once; cdr3_nt: TGTGCCAGCAGTTACGGGGCAGGCGAGACCCAGTACTTC; cdr3_aa: CASSYGAGETQYF
d_call: TRBD1; v_call: TRBV7-9; j_call: TRBJ1-1; clone_size: many; cdr3_nt: TGTGCCAGCAGCTTCGGACAGGGAAATGAAGCTTTCTTT; cdr3_aa: CASSFGQGNEAFF
d_call: NA; v_call: TRBV5-6; j_call: TRBJ2-7; clone_size: NA; cdr3_nt: TGTGCCAGCAGCTCGAGGATTTCCTACGAGCAGTACTTC; cdr3_aa: CASSSRISYEQYF
d_call: TRBD2; v_call: TRBV20-1; j_call: TRBJ2-7; clone_size: few; cdr3_nt: TGCAGTGCTAGAAGGCTAGCGGGAGTTACATACGAGCAGTACTTC; cdr3_aa: CSARRLAGVTYEQYF
d_call: NA; v_call: TRBV30; j_call: TRBJ2-7; clone_size: NA; cdr3_nt: TGTGCCTGGAGTGGATGTAGTACCTCCTACGAGCAGTACTTC; cdr3_aa: CAWSGCSTSYEQYF
d_call: TRBD1; v_call: TRBV20-1; j_call: TRBJ2-6; clone_size: few; cdr3_nt: TGCAGTGCGTTATTAGGACAGGGGTTTTTCTCTGGGGCCAACGTCCTGACTTTC; cdr3_aa: CSALLGQGFFSGANVLTF
d_call: TRBD1; v_call: TRBV5-6; j_call: TRBJ2-3; clone_size: many; cdr3_nt: TGTGCCAGCAGCTGGGACAGGGCCCGCACAGATACGCAGTATTTT; cdr3_aa: CASSWDRARTDTQYF
d_call: NA; v_call: TRBV4-3; j_call: TRBJ2-3; clone_size: few; cdr3_nt: TGCGCCAGCAGCCAAGAGGGCAGATACACAGATACGCAGTATTTT; cdr3_aa: CASSQEGRYTDTQYF
d_call: TRBD1; v_call: TRBV7-8; j_call: TRBJ2-5; clone_size: many; cdr3_nt: TGTGCCAGCAGCTTAGCCCCAGGCCGGGACAGTATCCAAGAGACCCAGTACTTC; cdr3_aa: CASSLAPGRDSIQETQYF
d_call: NA; v_call: TRBV7-9; j_call: TRBJ2-4; clone_size: many; cdr3_nt: TGTGCCAGCAGCTTAGCGGGCGGGTTAGACATTCAGTACTTC; cdr3_aa: CASSLAGGLDIQYF
d_call: NA; v_call: TRBV28; j_call: TRBJ2-7; clone_size: NA; cdr3_nt: TGTGCCATCAACCTCGGGACCCCGGAGGGAGAGCAGTACTTC; cdr3_aa: CAINLGTPEGEQYF
d_call: NA; v_call: TRBV3-1; j_call: TRBJ1-4; clone_size: NA; cdr3_nt: TGTGCCAGCAGCCAAGGATTTGGGGGCCCAACTAATGAAAAACTGTTTTTT; cdr3_aa: CASSQGFGGPTNEKLFF
d_call: TRBD1; v_call: TRBV5-1; j_call: TRBJ2-3; clone_size: few; cdr3_nt: TGCGCCAGCAGCTCGGACAGGGAGCATGGGGATACGCAGTATTTT; cdr3_aa: CASSSDREHGDTQYF
d_call: NA; v_call: TRBV12-3/TRBV12-4; j_call: TRBJ1-4; clone_size: NA; cdr3_nt: TGTGCCAGCAGTTTCTCCGGGACGGAGAATGAAAAACTGTTTTTT; cdr3_aa: CASSFSGTENEKLFF
d_call: TRBD2; v_call: TRBV12-3/TRBV12-4; j_call: TRBJ2-2; clone_size: NA; cdr3_nt: TGTGCCAGCAGTTCGGGGACTAGCGGGTACGGTCGGAACACCGGGGAGCTGTGTTTT; cdr3_aa: CASSSGTSGYGRNTGELCF
d_call: NA; v_call: TRBV1; j_call: TRBJ2-3; clone_size: NA; cdr3_nt: TGCACCAGCAGCCAAGTCCCCGGGACTAGCGGGATCACTAGCACAGATACGCAGTATTTT; cdr3_aa: CTSSQVPGTSGITSTDTQYF
d_call: TRBD2; v_call: TRBV4-1; j_call: TRBJ2-1; clone_size: few; cdr3_nt: TGCGCCAGCAGCCAAGCCCCCGGGGGGGCCTACAATGAGCAGTTCTTC; cdr3_aa: CASSQAPGGAYNEQFF
d_call: NA; v_call: TRBV27; j_call: TRBJ2-1; clone_size: NA; cdr3_nt: TGTGCCAGCAGTTTATTATTCGCGGCGTCCTACAATGAGCAGTTCTTC; cdr3_aa: CASSLLFAASYNEQFF
d_call: TRBD2; v_call: TRBV27; j_call: TRBJ2-3; clone_size: NA; cdr3_nt: TGTGCCAGCAGTCAAGCGGGAGACCGCACAGATACGCAGTATTTT; cdr3_aa: CASSQAGDRTDTQYF
d_call: NA; v_call: TRBV4-1; j_call: TRBJ2-1; clone_size: NA; cdr3_nt: TGCGCCAGCAGCCAAGATTTCGGGGGCTACAATGAGCAGTTCTTC; cdr3_aa: CASSQDFGGYNEQFF
d_call: NA; v_call: TRBV30; j_call: TRBJ2-2; clone_size: few; cdr3_nt: TGTGCCTGGGACACTTACACCGGGGAGCTGTTTTTT; cdr3_aa: CAWDTYTGELFF
d_call: NA; v_call: TRBV5-1; j_call: TRBJ1-1; clone_size: NA; cdr3_nt: TGCGCCAGCAGCTTACCTCCAAATACGGGGCAGGGTAAAGCTTTCTTT; cdr3_aa: CASSLPPNTGQGKAFF
d_call: TRBD2; v_call: TRBV29-1; j_call: TRBJ2-7; clone_size: NA; cdr3_nt: TGCAGCGTTGATACACTAGCGGGGAACTCCTACGAGCAGTACTTC; cdr3_aa: CSVDTLAGNSYEQYF
d_call: NA; v_call: TRBV21-1; j_call: TRBJ1-1; clone_size: NA; cdr3_nt: TGTGCCAGCATCCAAAGAGCGATCCGCAGGGCAACTAATCTGAACACTGAAGCTTTCTTT; cdr3_aa: CASIQRAIRRATNLNTEAFF
d_call: TRBD2; v_call: TRBV12-3/TRBV12-4; j_call: TRBJ2-3; clone_size: many; cdr3_nt: TGTGCCAGCAGTTTAGGCGGGGGGGCCGCAGATACGCAGTATTTT; cdr3_aa: CASSLGGGAADTQYF
d_call: NA; v_call: TRBV7-9; j_call: TRBJ2-2; clone_size: NA; cdr3_nt: TGTGCCAGCGAAGCCCCCGTCGGCAGGGACACCGGGGAGCTGTTTTTT; cdr3_aa: CASEAPVGRDTGELFF
d_call: NA; v_call: TRBV2; j_call: TRBJ2-5; clone_size: NA; cdr3_nt: TGTGCCAGCAGTCCCCGCTCCCAGCCGGAGACCCAGTACTTC; cdr3_aa: CASSPRSQPETQYF
d_call: NA; v_call: TRBV21-1; j_call: TRBJ2-3; clone_size: many; cdr3_nt: TGTGCCAGCAGCAAGATGGGACAGGGGAGAAGTTTCGGCACAGATACGCAGTATTTT; cdr3_aa: CASSKMGQGRSFGTDTQYF